Sequencing of this T cell receptor (beta chain) was carried out in a study of CD8+CD57+ T cells in acquired aplastic anemia. Germline V gives CDR1 LGHNA, CDR2 YNFKEQ. Germline trimming cut 6 bases from V and 1 base from J; bases unmatched to any gene: 13. The CDR3 consists of 18 residues. This clonotype was counted only a few times. CDR3 and TCR beta VDJ profiling relied on genomic DNA as the template. TCRdb called the reads again in MiXCR, with one record for every CDR3 protein. Among roughly 180,000 distinct CDR3 sequences, less than 65% were seen once, and the ten largest hold 40% to 50%. Previously, flow cytometry had revealed CD8+CD57+ cell expansion in the patients chosen for sequencing.

The material sequenced was sorted CD4+, CD8+, or CD8+CD57+ T cells (not recorded which) from PBMCs. This chain joins TRBV4-2 and TRBJ1-2; 11 bases align to TRBD1. The receptor's source is a human donor with aplastic anemia. The CDR3 region has the DNA TGTGCCAGCAGTTTATCGGAGGACAGGGGGCTGGGTAACTATGGCTACACCTTC. It yields the protein CASSLSEDRGLGNYGYTF.